This record looks at one T cell receptor beta chain sequence and its context. No antigen is known for it. No base quality values were provided; no much bigger clone lies one nucleotide off. Ficoll-Paque density gradient centrifugation was used to isolate PBMCs. The CDR3 has 18 amino acids, counting the end cysteine and phenylalanine. Of all the DNA, just the CDR3 is kept, 54 bases in frame from base 1. Based on the germline V gene (reference sequence), the CDR1 and CDR2 sequences are LNHDA and SQIVND. At the junction V is shortened by 3 bases and J by 4 bases, with 22 bases in between. The data were taken from a study of T-cell memory formation after mild COVID-19 (dated by TCRdb to the early 2020s). Background on the whole study: TCR sequence clusters from the two donors were found to be largely donor specific. In a couple of donors, T-cell clones that expanded and contracted after mild COVID-19 were tracked by sequencing TCRalpha and TCRbeta repertoires over time. Two young, previously healthy adult volunteers made up the cohort, one male and one female. Overall results and qualifications from the work: Some responding clones were detected in pre-infection memory, suggesting pre-existing cross-reactive memory T cells joined the SARS-CoV-2 response. SARS-CoV-2 specificity was not confirmed for the second-wave clones peaking on day 37. Clones contracting from day 15 to 85 had balanced CD4/CD8 phenotypes, while a second wave expanding from day 15 to 37 was biased towards CD4+. Only a couple of mild cases were covered in the study, and larger cohorts including severe cases with pre-infection samples were considered necessary. Contracting CD4+ clones appeared mostly in the CM and EM memory subsets, whereas CD8+ clones were enriched in EMRA.

Sequencing took place on an Illumina NovaSeq 6000. cDNA libraries for TCRalpha and TCRbeta were prepared by 5'RACE using constant-segment primers, with sample barcodes and unique molecular identifiers added. RNA was extracted from every sample with Trizol reagent. Library amplification was performed in two PCR steps, and a second sample barcode and Illumina TruSeq adapters were introduced in the second step. Libraries were sequenced on an Illumina NovaSeq with 2 x 150 bp paired-end reads. From the authors' description of their analysis: Demultiplexing of reads and collapsing into UMI-guided consensus sequences were performed with migec v1.2.7. Using mixcr v2.1.11, UMI consensuses were aligned to TRA and TRB V and J templates and then assembled into clonotypes. Clonotypes were classified as expanded or contracted when called significant by both edgeR and NoisET, with noise models trained on biological replicates. For edgeR calls, the thresholds were a false discovery rate-adjusted p below 0.01 and a log2 fold-change of 1. As an exploratory analysis of dynamics, max-normalized trajectories of the 1000 most abundant clonotypes were examined by PCA with hierarchical clustering. Each responding clone was given a CD4 or CD8 phenotype based on the CD4+ and CD8+ repertoires, which had been sequenced separately. TCRdb trimmed public reads at Q25 via fastp, called clones via MiXCR and kept in-frame beta chains. Rows are unified per CDR3 protein, each entry keeping the most common DNA and genes. The authors' filters were not applied to this entry. The sample includes just over 350,000 distinct CDR3 sequences, with approximately 15% observed a single time. Around 21% of the sample belongs to the ten largest clones.

The receptor comes from a man younger than 35 who had mild COVID-19 (a few samples of this study predate the infection). The sample titles of this study are shuffled in the database, so cell type and time point are left out; the donor was told from shared clones. Sequenced sample: PBMCs or a T cell subset sorted from them (not recorded which). This receptor chain uses TRBV19 and TRBJ1-5, with no confident D gene call. The bases read TGTGCCAGTAGTATCCGCCATGTGAGGGTCGGGCGGAATCAGCCCCAGCATTTT. Translated, this is CASSIRHVRVGRNQPQHF. Here the CDR3 is joined to the reference TRBV19 and TRBJ1-5 genes, and the full variable domain is: DGGITQSPKYLFRKEGQNVTLSCEQNLNHDAMYWYRQDPGQGLRLIYYSQIVNDFQKGDIAEGYSVSREKKESFPLTVTSAQKNPTAFYLCASSIRHVRVGRNQPQHFGDGTRLSIL.